This T cell receptor beta chain was observed in a study of T-cell memory formation after mild COVID-19. The study's findings and limits: SARS-CoV-2 specificity of second-wave clones peaking day 37 was unconfirmed. Clones which contracted sat mainly in CM and EM if CD4+, and in EMRA if CD8+.

CDR3 size: 14 residues. Germline V gives CDR1 KGHSH, CDR2 LQKENI. Trimming took off 2 bases at V and 0 bases at J, with 8 bases between the two ends. This clonotype was observed a handful of times. Its antigen is as yet unknown. TCRdb re-derived calls from the 5' RACE reads in MiXCR, one entry per CDR3 protein. The data show just under 350,000 distinct CDR3 sequences, 10% to 15% seen once. Sequencing was done on a sample of PBMCs or a T cell subset sorted from them (not recorded which). The V and J genes are TRBV18 and TRBJ2-7, with D maybe TRBD2 (6 bases). The source is a young man who had mild COVID-19 (a few samples of this study predate the infection). Cell type and time point are not known. Here the CDR3 reads CASSPSRDSYEQYF. DNA for the CDR3: TGTGCCAGCTCACCATCGCGGGACTCCTACGAGCAGTACTTC.